This T cell receptor beta chain was sequenced during a study of T cell repertoires in ileal Crohn's disease. Sample time point: neoterminal ileum biopsy at postoperative endoscopy, about 6 months after surgery. Sequencing used immunoSEQ multiplex PCR; TCRdb keeps in-frame clones, though not all of them. The repertoire consists of about 62,000 clones, with about 89% occurring once and the leading ten covering about 2.1%. This clone was recorded once. The clonotype originates from an adult with Crohn's disease. Sequences were obtained from ileal tissue.

CDR3 in amino acids: CASSDVLAGGHEQYV. The CDR3 nucleotides read TGCGCCAGCAGTGACGTGCTAGCGGGGGGACACGAGCAGTACGTC. V gene TRBV10-1 combines with J gene TRBJ2-7, with 11 bases fitting TRBD2. V gave up 3 bases and J gave up 5 bases; unmatched junction bases: 6. Germline V gives CDR1 WNHNN, CDR2 SYGVQD (reference sequence). The CDR3 extends over 15 amino acids.